Listed below are T cell receptor beta chains from one sample, sequenced in a study of T-cell memory formation after mild COVID-19. TCRdb itself ran the 5' RACE reads through MiXCR, one entry per CDR3 protein. The sample lists some 180,000 distinct CDR3 sequences, about 18% occurring once. The sample comprised PBMCs or a T cell subset sorted from them (not recorded which). The receptors come from a man between 18 and 29 years old who had mild COVID-19 (a few samples of this study predate the infection). Cell type and time point are not known. Each CDR3 is given with its conserved first and last residue. The D gene is left open where the match is weak. The size field is filled for only some rows; it gives once, few, many or a size class.

clone size	D gene	V gene	J gene	CDR3 DNA	CDR3 protein
.	.	TRBV7-9	TRBJ1-1	TGTGCCAGCAGCTTCTGGCAGGAGAACACTGAAGCTTTCTTT	CASSFWQENTEAFF
.	TRBD2	TRBV9	TRBJ2-2	TGTGCCAGCAGCGTATTTAGCGGGGGTGACCCCGGGGAGCTGTTTTTT	CASSVFSGGDPGELFF
few	TRBD2	TRBV5-1	TRBJ2-3	TGCGCCAGCGTCGCTAGCGGGACTAGCACAGATACGCAGTATTTT	CASVASGTSTDTQYF
.	TRBD2	TRBV20-1	TRBJ2-3	TGCAGTGCCCCCACTAGCGGCACAGATACGCAGTATTTT	CSAPTSGTDTQYF
.	TRBD1	TRBV7-2	TRBJ1-5	TGTGCCAGCAGCCGGGGACAGCTTGGCAATCAGCCCCAGCATTTT	CASSRGQLGNQPQHF
.	TRBD2	TRBV20-1	TRBJ2-3	TGCAGTGCTTTTTCCGGGACTAGCGGTAATACAGATACGCAGTATTTT	CSAFSGTSGNTDTQYF
few	.	TRBV5-1	TRBJ2-3	TGCGCCAGCAGCAGCAGGGCAGACAAATCAGATACGCAGTATTTT	CASSSRADKSDTQYF
few	.	TRBV6-6	TRBJ1-1	TGTGCCAGCAGTTACAATCTCGGGGAAAGCGGGAGAACTGAAGCTTTCTTT	CASSYNLGESGRTEAFF
.	.	TRBV5-1	TRBJ2-2	TGCGCCAGCAGCTTAGGTACAGTCCTAAACACCGGGGAGCTGTTTTTT	CASSLGTVLNTGELFF
few	.	TRBV7-2	TRBJ2-3	TGTGCCAGCAGTGTTACCGGGGGTAGCACAGATACGCAGTATTTT	CASSVTGGSTDTQYF
few	.	TRBV2	TRBJ1-6	TGTGCCAGCAGTGAAATCCCAGGCTGGGGCTCCTATAATTCACCCCTCCACTTT	CASSEIPGWGSYNSPLHF
few	.	TRBV6-6	TRBJ1-1	TGTGCCAGCAGTTACGTCAGGGGGAACACTGAAGCTTTCTTT	CASSYVRGNTEAFF
few	TRBD1	TRBV7-8	TRBJ1-5	TGTGCCAGCAGCGCGAGGGCCGGACAGGGGGCTAAACAGCCCCAGCATTTT	CASSARAGQGAKQPQHF
.	TRBD2	TRBV20-1	TRBJ2-1	TGCAGTGCTGAGGGACTAGCGGGCCTGAGCTCCTACAATGAGCAGTTCTTC	CSAEGLAGLSSYNEQFF
.	.	TRBV29-1	TRBJ1-4	TGCAGCGCCGGGACCCAAGCACGTGAAAAACTGTTTTTT	CSAGTQAREKLFF
once	.	TRBV25-1	TRBJ2-5	TGTGCCAGCAGTGAATCGGGCAGGGCATGGGAGACCCAGTACTTC	CASSESGRAWETQYF
few	TRBD1	TRBV27	TRBJ1-1	TGTGCCAGCAGCGTGGGAACAGGGGGCGCAGGCCCTGAAGCTTTCTTT	CASSVGTGGAGPEAFF
.	.	TRBV5-1	TRBJ2-6	TGCGCCAGCAGCTCTCACCCTGCCTCTGGGGCCAACGTCCTGACTTTC	CASSSHPASGANVLTF
.	.	TRBV6-1	TRBJ2-7	TGTGCCAGCAGTTATCGTCTCGTGGGATTCAGCTCCTACGAGCAGTACTTC	CASSYRLVGFSSYEQYF
.	.	TRBV5-1	TRBJ2-3	TGCGCCAGCAGCTTGGGGGCCCCCACAGATACGCAGTATTTT	CASSLGAPTDTQYF
.	.	TRBV7-6	TRBJ2-7	TGTGCCAGCAGCTTAGGGACAGCTTACGAGCAGTACTTC	CASSLGTAYEQYF
.	.	TRBV5-1	TRBJ2-3	TGCGCCAGCAGCTTAGCCCGAGCGGAGGGGACAGATACGCAGTATTTT	CASSLARAEGTDTQYF
.	.	TRBV5-1	TRBJ1-1	TGCGCCAGCAGCTCAGCCTATAGGGGAATGAACACTGAAGCTTTCTTT	CASSSAYRGMNTEAFF
many	TRBD1	TRBV10-3	TRBJ2-5	TGTGCCATCAGTGAGGACAGGGGTATAGAGACCCAGTACTTC	CAISEDRGIETQYF
.	TRBD2	TRBV6-5	TRBJ2-3	TGTGCCAGCAGAGAAAGCGGGGGGCCAACCCTTACGCAGTATTTT	CASRESGGPTLTQYF
.	.	TRBV9	TRBJ2-3	TGTGCCAGCAGCGTAGGGAGTGCGGATACGCAGTATTTT	CASSVGSADTQYF
few	TRBD1	TRBV20-1	TRBJ1-1	TGCAGTGTTTCGGGACAGGCGAACACTGAAGCTTTCTTT	CSVSGQANTEAFF
.	.	TRBV28	TRBJ1-2	TGTGCCAGCACCTCGGGGGCAGCGGACTATGGCTACACCTTC	CASTSGAADYGYTF
few	TRBD1	TRBV12-3/TRBV12-4	TRBJ1-2	TGTGCCAGCAGTTTACGGACAGGGAGGGGAGGCTACACCTTC	CASSLRTGRGGYTF
few	.	TRBV13	TRBJ2-3	TGTGCCAGCAGCTCCCGCCCGGAGGGGGCTCACACAGATACGCAGTATTTT	CASSSRPEGAHTDTQYF
.	TRBD1	TRBV28	TRBJ1-2	TGTGCCAGCAGCTCGGGACAGGGAGCAAGAGGCTACACCTTC	CASSSGQGARGYTF
.	.	TRBV29-1	TRBJ2-3	TGCAGCATAAAAGCCGGGACCGGGGCGGATACGCAGTATTTT	CSIKAGTGADTQYF
many	TRBD1	TRBV18	TRBJ2-7	TGTGCCAGCTCACCAACGGGACAGGGGGGCTACGAGCAGTACTTC	CASSPTGQGGYEQYF
.	.	TRBV2	TRBJ1-4	TGTGCCAGCAGTGGGCGCAATGAAAAACTGTTTTTT	CASSGRNEKLFF
.	TRBD1	TRBV4-3	TRBJ1-1	TGCGCCAGCAGCCAAGCGGGACAGGGGGTAGCCGAAGCTTTCTTT	CASSQAGQGVAEAFF
.	.	TRBV5-5	TRBJ2-1	TGTGCCAGCAGCGCGGGTTTGGGGGGACACAATGAGCAGTTCTTC	CASSAGLGGHNEQFF
.	.	TRBV7-2	TRBJ1-2	TGTGCCAGCAGCTTGGACAGAGACTATGGCTACACCTTC	CASSLDRDYGYTF
medium-sized	.	TRBV5-1	TRBJ2-5	TGCGCCAGCAGCTTGGGGAATGGAGAAGAGACCCAGTACTTC	CASSLGNGEETQYF
few	TRBD1	TRBV5-5	TRBJ2-3	TGTGCCAGCAGCGCGGCCACAGGGGGCATCGCAGATACGCAGTATTTT	CASSAATGGIADTQYF
.	.	TRBV5-1	TRBJ2-3	TGCGCCAGCAGCAAGGACTCCCACCCGTCAGATACGCAGTATTTT	CASSKDSHPSDTQYF